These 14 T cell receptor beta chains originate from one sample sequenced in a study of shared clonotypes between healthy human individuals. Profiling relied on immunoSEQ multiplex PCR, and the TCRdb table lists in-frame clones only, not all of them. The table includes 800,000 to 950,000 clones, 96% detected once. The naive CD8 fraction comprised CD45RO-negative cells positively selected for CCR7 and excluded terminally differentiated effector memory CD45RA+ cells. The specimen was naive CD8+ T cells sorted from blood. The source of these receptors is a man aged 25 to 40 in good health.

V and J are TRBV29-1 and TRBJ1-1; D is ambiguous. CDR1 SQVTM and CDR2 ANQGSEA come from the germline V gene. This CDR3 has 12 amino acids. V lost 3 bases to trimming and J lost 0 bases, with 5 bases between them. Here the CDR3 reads CSVDPMNTEAFF. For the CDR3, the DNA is TGCAGCGTTGACCCCATGAACACTGAAGCTTTCTTT.

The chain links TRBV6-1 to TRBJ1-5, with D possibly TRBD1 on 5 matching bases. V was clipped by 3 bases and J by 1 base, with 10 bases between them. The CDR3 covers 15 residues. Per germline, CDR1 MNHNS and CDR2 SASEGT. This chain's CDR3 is CASSETRGSNQPQHF. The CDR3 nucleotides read TGTGCCAGCAGTGAGACTAGGGGCAGCAATCAGCCCCAGCATTTT.

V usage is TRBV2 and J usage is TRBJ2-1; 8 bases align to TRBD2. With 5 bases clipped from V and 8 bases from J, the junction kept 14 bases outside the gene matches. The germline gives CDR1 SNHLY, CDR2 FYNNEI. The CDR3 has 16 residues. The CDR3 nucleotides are TGTGCCAGCAGTTACCCTACGGGAGGGCGATCCGATGAGCAGTTCTTC. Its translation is CASSYPTGGRSDEQFF. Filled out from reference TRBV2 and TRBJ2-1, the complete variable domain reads EPEVTQTPSHQVTQMGQEVILRCVPISNHLYFYWYRQILGQKVEFLVSFYNNEISEKSEIFDDQFSVERPDGSNFTLKIRSTKLEDSAMYFCASSYPTGGRSDEQFFGPGTRLTVL.

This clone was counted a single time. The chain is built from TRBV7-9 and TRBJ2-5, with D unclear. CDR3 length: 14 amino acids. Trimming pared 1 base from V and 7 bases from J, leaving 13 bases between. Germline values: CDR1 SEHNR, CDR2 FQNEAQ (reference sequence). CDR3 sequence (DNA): TGTGCCAGCAGCTTAGATGTGGGTTTGGCGACCCAGTACTTC. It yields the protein CASSLDVGLATQYF.

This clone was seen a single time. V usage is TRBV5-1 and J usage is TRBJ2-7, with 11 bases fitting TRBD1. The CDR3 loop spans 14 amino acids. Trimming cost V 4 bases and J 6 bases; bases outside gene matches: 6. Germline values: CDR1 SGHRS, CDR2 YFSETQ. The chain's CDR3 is CASSIGQGATEQYF. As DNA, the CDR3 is TGCGCCAGCAGCATAGGACAGGGGGCGACCGAGCAGTACTTC.

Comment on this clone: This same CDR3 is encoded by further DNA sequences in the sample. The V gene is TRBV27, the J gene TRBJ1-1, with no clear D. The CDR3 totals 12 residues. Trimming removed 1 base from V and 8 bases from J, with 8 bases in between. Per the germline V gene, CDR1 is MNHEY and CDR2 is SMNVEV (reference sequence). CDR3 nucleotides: TGTGCCAGCAGTTTATACGGAGAAGAAGCTTTCTTT. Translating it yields CASSLYGEEAFF.

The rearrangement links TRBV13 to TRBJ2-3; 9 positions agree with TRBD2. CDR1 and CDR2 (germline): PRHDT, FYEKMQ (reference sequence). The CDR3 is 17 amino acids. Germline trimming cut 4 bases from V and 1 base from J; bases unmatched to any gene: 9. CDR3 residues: CASSSPTSSGGTDTQYF. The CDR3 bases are TGTGCCAGCAGCTCCCCCACGTCTAGCGGGGGCACAGATACGCAGTATTTT.

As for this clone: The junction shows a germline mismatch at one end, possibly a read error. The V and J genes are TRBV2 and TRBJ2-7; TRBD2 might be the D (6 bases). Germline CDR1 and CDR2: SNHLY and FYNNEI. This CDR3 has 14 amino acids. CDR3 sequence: CASSKAGTTYEQYF. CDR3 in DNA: TGTGCCAGCAGTAAAGCGGGTACCACCTACGAGCAGTACTTC.

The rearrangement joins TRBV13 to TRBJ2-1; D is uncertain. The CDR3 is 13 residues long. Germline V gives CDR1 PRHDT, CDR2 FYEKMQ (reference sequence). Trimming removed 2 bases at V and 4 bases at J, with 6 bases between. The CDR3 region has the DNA TGTGCCAGCAGCTTACGGCAGTACAATGAGCAGTTCTTC. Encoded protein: CASSLRQYNEQFF.

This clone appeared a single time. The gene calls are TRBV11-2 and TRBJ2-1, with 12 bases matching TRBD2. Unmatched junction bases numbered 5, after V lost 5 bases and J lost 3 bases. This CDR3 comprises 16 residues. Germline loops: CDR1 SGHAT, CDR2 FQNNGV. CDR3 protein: CASSIRLAGDYNEQFF. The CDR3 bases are TGTGCCAGCAGCATCAGACTAGCGGGGGACTACAATGAGCAGTTCTTC.

The CDR3 loop is CASSLGLVEWQYF. CDR3 sequence (DNA): TGCGCCAGCAGCTTGGGACTAGTAGAATGGCAGTATTTT. The rearrangement links TRBV5-1 to TRBJ2-3, with D maybe TRBD2 (6 bases). The CDR3 length is 13 residues. The V gene's germline CDR1 is SGHRS and CDR2 YFSETQ. Trimming cost V 0 bases and J 11 bases, with 13 bases left between them.

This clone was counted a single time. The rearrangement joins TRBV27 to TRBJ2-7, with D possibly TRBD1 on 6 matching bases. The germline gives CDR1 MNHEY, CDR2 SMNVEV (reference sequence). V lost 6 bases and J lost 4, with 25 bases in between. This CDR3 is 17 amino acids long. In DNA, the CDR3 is TGTGCCAGCAGCGAAGGACCCGGGACACCCTCTGGTTACGAGCAGTACTTC. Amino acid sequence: CASSEGPGTPSGYEQYF.

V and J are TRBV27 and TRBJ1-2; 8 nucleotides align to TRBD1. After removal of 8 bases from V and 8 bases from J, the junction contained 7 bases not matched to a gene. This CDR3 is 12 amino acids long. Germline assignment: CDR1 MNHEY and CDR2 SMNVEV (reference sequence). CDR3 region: CASRTGIDGYTF. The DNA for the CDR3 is TGTGCCAGCCGGACAGGGATCGACGGCTACACCTTC.

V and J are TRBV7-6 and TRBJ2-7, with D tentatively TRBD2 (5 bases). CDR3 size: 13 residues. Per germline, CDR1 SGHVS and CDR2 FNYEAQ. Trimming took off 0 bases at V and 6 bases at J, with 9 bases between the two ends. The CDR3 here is CASSLAGSVEQYF. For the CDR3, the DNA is TGTGCCAGCAGCTTAGCTGGGAGCGTCGAGCAGTACTTC.